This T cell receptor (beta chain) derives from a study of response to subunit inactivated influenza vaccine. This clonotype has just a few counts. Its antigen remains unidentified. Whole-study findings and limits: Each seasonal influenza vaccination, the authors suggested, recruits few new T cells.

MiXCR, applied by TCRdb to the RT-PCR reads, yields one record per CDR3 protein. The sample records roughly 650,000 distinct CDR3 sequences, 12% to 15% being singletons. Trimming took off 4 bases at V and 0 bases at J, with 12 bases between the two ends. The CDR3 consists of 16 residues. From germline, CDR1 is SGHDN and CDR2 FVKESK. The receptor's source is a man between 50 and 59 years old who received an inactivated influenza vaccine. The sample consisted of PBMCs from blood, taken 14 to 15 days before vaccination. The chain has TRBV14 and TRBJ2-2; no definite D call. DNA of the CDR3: TGTGCCAGCAGCCTATTTTTGCGTGCGAACACCGGGGAGCTGTTTTTT. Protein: CASSLFLRANTGELFF. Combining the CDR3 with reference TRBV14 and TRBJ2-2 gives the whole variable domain EAGVTQFPSHSVIEKGQTVTLRCDPISGHDNLYWYRRVMGKEIKFLLHFVKESKQDESGMPNNRFLAERTGGTYSTLKVQPAELEDSGVYFCASSLFLRANTGELFFGEGSRLTVL.